The clone carrying this T cell receptor beta chain was seen ten or more times. What it binds is not known. TCRdb used MiXCR to reprocess the reads, holding one entry per CDR3 protein. The sample carries approximately 500,000 distinct CDR3 sequences, about 30% recorded once. The data derive from a study of T cell repertoires in cytomegalovirus infection. Turning to the study itself: An indication of both CMV infection and matching HLA type came from public TCR beta signatures. Whole-study findings and limits: Ex vivo, HLA-C-restricted CMV-specific TCR beta clonotypes prevailed over the rest of the response. Cumulated frequencies of public TCR beta families served to identify carriers of CMV plus the relevant HLA.

Source material: PBMCs. This TCR derives from a human donor in good health (CMV status not recorded). Some clones in this sample may be carry-over from other donors' samples.

CDR3 residues: CASSLFSRLDYTDTQYF. CDR3 in DNA: TGTGCCAGCAGCTTATTTTCTAGACTGGATTACACAGATACGCAGTATTTT. J is TRBJ2-3 and V is TRBV7-2; no firm D call. Trimming left V 2 bases short and J 2 bases short, with 17 bases between. This CDR3 is built from 17 residues. Germline CDR1 reads SGHTA; CDR2 reads FQGNSA.